Below are 5 T cell receptor beta chains sequenced from a single sample in a study of cytomegalovirus exposure and HLA in healthy donors. 13 Jbeta primers and 60 Vbeta primers were used for the PCR. Some clones are missing from TCRdb's copy, which holds only in-frame ones; the method was immunoSEQ multiplex PCR. Among over 150,000 clones listed, roughly four fifths were seen once. The sample taken for sequencing was PBMCs. The source is a man aged 45 to 65 in good health and CMV-seropositive.

The V call is TRBV11-3, the J call TRBJ2-1; D is perhaps TRBD2 (7 bases). The CDR3 length is 16 residues. In germline, CDR1 is SGHNT, CDR2 YENEEA. V was shortened by 5 bases and J by 5 bases, with 19 bases between the two germline ends. The CDR3 reads CASSPGDYPSDNEQFF. The CDR3 coding sequence is TGTGCCAGCAGCCCAGGGGACTACCCGAGCGACAATGAGCAGTTCTTC.

This chain links TRBV7-2 with TRBJ1-5; the D gene is possibly TRBD1 (6 bases). Germline CDR1 is SGHTA and CDR2 is FQGNSA. This CDR3 is 16 amino acids long. Trimming left V 4 bases short and J 7 bases short, with 20 bases between. CDR3 coding DNA: TGTGCCAGCAGCTATGGACAGTCCTTCTGGAGACAGCCCCAGCATTTT. Protein: CASSYGQSFWRQPQHF.

V gene TRBV19 combines with J gene TRBJ1-2; 10 positions match TRBD1. With V trimmed by 3 bases and J by 8 bases, 9 bases remained unmatched. This CDR3 region has 15 residues. Germline V gene lookup returns CDR1 LNHDA and CDR2 SQIVND (reference sequence). The CDR3 DNA follows: TGTGCCAGTAGTATGATAGGACAGGGGGATAACGGCTACACCTTC. Translated: CASSMIGQGDNGYTF.

The rearrangement uses TRBV19 and TRBJ2-1, with TRBD1 matching over 7 bases. The germline CDR1 and CDR2 sequences are LNHDA and SQIVND (reference sequence). The CDR3 runs to 12 residues. Trimming at V came to 8 bases and at J to 8 bases, leaving 6 bases not matched to a gene. As DNA, the CDR3 is TGTGCCAGTCGACAGGGCAGGTATGAGCAGTTCTTC. Encoded protein: CASRQGRYEQFF.

The chain joins TRBV28 to TRBJ1-2; D possibly corresponds to TRBD1 (5 bases). Germline V gene data show CDR1 as MDHEN and CDR2 as SYDVKM. CDR3 length equals 15 residues. Trimming left V 6 bases short and J 5 bases short, with 19 bases between. The CDR3, as DNA: TGTGCCAGCAGCCACGGGGGGGGAGACCGTTATGGCTACACCTTC. Translated: CASSHGGGDRYGYTF.